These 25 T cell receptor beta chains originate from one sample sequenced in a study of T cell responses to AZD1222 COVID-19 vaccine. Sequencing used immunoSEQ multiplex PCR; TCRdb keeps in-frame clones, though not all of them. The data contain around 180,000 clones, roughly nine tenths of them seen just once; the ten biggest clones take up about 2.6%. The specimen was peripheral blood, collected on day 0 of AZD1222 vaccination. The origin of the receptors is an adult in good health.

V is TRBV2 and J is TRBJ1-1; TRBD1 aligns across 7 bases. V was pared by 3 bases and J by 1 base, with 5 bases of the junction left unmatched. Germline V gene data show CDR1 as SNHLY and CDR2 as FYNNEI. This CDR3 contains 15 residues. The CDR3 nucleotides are TGTGCCAGCAGTGATGACGCAGGGGGGAACACTGAAGCTTTCTTT. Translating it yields CASSDDAGGNTEAFF.

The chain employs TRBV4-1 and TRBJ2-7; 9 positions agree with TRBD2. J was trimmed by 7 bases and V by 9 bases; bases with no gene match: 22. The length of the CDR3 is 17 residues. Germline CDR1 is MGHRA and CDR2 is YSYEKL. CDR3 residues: CASRGLAPTRGFLEQYF. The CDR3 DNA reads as TGCGCCAGTAGAGGACTAGCGCCCACCCGAGGGTTCTTAGAGCAGTACTTC.

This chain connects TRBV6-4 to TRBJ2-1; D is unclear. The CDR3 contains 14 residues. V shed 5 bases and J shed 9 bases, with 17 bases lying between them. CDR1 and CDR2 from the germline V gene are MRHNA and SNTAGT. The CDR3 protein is CASSRMGSGSEQFF. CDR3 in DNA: TGTGCCAGCAGTAGGATGGGGTCTGGCAGTGAGCAGTTCTTC.

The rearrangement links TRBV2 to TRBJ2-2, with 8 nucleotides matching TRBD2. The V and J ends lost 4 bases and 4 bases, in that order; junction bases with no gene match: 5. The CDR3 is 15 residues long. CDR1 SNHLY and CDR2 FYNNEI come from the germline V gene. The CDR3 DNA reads TGTGCCAGCAGTGCCAGCCTAGCGGGCACCGGGGAGCTGTTTTTT. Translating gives CASSASLAGTGELFF.

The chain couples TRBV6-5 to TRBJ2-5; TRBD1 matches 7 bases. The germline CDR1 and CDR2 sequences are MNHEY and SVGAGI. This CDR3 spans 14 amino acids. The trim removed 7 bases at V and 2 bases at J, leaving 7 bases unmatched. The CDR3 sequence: CASKRGQSQETQYF. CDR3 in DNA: TGTGCCAGCAAAAGGGGACAGTCTCAAGAGACCCAGTACTTC.

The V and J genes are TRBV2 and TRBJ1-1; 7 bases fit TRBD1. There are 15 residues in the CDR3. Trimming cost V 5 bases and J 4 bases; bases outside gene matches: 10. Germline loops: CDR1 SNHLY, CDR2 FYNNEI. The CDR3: CASSLAFDRATEAFF. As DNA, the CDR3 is TGTGCCAGCAGTCTAGCATTTGACAGGGCCACTGAAGCTTTCTTT. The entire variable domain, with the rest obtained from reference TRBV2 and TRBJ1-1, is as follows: EPEVTQTPSHQVTQMGQEVILRCVPISNHLYFYWYRQILGQKVEFLVSFYNNEISEKSEIFDDQFSVERPDGSNFTLKIRSTKLEDSAMYFCASSLAFDRATEAFFGQGTRLTVV.

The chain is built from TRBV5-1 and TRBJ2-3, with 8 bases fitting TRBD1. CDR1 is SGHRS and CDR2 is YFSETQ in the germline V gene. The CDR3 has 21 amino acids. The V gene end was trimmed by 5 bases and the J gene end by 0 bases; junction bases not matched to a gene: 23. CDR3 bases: TGCGCCAGCAGTTCCGGGGCAGGGGGCGCCGAGCGGCGATATAGCACAGATACGCAGTATTTT. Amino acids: CASSSGAGGAERRYSTDTQYF. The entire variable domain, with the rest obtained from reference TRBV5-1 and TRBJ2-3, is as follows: KAGVTQTPRYLIKTRGQQVTLSCSPISGHRSVSWYQQTPGQGLQFLFEYFSETQRNKGNFPGRFSGRQFSNSRSEMNVSTLELGDSALYLCASSSGAGGAERRYSTDTQYFGPGTRLTVL.

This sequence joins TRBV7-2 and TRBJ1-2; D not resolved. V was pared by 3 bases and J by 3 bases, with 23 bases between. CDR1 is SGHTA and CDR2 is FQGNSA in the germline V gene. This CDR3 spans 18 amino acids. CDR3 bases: TGTGCCAGCAGCTTTTCTGGGGTTTTGGCCGTCTCCGACTATGGCTACACCTTC. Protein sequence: CASSFSGVLAVSDYGYTF. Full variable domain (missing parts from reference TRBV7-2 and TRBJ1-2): GAGVSQSPSNKVTEKGKDVELRCDPISGHTALYWYRQSLGQGLEFLIYFQGNSAPDKSGLPSDRFSAERTGGSVSTLTIQRTQQEDSAVYLCASSFSGVLAVSDYGYTFGSGTRLTVV.

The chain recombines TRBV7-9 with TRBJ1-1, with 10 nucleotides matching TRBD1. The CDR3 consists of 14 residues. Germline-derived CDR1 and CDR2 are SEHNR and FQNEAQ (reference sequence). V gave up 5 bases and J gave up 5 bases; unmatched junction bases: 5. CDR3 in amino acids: CASSTGTGVTEAFF. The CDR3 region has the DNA TGTGCCAGCAGCACCGGGACAGGGGTAACTGAAGCTTTCTTT.

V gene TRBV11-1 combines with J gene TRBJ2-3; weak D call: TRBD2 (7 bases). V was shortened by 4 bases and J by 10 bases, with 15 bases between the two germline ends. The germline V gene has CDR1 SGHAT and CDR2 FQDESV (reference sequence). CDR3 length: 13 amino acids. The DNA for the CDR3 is TGTGCCAGCAGCTCCCTGGGGGGGCTGGCGCAGTATTTT. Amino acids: CASSSLGGLAQYF.

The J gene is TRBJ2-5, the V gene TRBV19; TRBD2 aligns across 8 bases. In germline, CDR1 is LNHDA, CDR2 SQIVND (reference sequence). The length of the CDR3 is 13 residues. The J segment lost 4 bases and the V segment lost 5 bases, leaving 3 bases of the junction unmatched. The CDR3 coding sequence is TGTGCCAGTAGTCGCGGGGGGCCAGAGACCCAGTACTTC. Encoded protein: CASSRGGPETQYF.

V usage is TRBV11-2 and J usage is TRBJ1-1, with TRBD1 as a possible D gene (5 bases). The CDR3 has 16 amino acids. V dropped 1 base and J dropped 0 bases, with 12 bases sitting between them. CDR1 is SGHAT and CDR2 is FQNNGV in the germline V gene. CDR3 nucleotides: TGTGCCAGCAGCTTAGGGGGACGGATCCTGAACACTGAAGCTTTCTTT. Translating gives CASSLGGRILNTEAFF.

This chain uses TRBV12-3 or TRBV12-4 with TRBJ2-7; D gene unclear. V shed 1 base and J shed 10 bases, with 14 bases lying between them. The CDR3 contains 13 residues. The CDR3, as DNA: TGTGCCAGCAGTTTAGGCCGGGCCATGTTTCAGTACTTC. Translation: CASSLGRAMFQYF.

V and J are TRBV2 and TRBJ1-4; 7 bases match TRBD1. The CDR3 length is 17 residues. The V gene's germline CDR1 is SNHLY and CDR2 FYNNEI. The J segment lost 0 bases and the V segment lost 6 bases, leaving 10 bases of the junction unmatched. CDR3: CASRTGALAATNEKLFF. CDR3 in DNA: TGTGCCAGCAGAACAGGGGCCCTTGCTGCAACTAATGAAAAACTGTTTTTT.

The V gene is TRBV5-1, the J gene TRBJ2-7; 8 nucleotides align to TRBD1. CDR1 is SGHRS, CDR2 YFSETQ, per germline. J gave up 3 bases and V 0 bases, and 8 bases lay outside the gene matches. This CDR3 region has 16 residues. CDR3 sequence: CASSLAGAGGDYEQYF. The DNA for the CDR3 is TGCGCCAGCAGCTTGGCCGGGGCAGGGGGCGACTACGAGCAGTACTTC.

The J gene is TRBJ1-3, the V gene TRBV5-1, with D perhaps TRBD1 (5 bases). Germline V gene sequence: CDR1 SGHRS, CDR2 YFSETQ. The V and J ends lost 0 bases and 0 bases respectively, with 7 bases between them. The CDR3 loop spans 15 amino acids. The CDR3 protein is CASSLGGSSGNTIYF. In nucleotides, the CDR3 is TGCGCCAGCAGCTTGGGGGGGTCCTCTGGAAACACCATATATTTT.

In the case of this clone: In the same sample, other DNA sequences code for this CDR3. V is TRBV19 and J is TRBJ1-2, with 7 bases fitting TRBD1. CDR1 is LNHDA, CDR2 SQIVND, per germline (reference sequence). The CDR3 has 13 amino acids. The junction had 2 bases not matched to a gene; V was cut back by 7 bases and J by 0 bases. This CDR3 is CASTGTANYGYTF. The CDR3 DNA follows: TGTGCCAGTACCGGGACAGCTAACTATGGCTACACCTTC. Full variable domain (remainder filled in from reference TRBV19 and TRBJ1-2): DGGITQSPKYLFRKEGQNVTLSCEQNLNHDAMYWYRQDPGQGLRLIYYSQIVNDFQKGDIAEGYSVSREKKESFPLTVTSAQKNPTAFYLCASTGTANYGYTFGSGTRLTVV.

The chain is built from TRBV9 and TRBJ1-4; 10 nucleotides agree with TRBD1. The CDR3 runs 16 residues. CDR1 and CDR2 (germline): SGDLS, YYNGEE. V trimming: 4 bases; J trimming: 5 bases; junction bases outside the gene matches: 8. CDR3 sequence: CASSSLGQGENEKLFF. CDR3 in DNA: TGTGCCAGCAGCTCATTAGGACAGGGGGAAAATGAAAAACTGTTTTTT.

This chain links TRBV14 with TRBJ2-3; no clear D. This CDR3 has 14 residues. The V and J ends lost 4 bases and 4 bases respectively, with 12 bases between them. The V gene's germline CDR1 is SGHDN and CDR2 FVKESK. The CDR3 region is CASSPQVEPDTQYF. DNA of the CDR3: TGTGCCAGCAGCCCCCAGGTGGAGCCAGATACGCAGTATTTT. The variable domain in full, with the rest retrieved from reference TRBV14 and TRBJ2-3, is EAGVTQFPSHSVIEKGQTVTLRCDPISGHDNLYWYRRVMGKEIKFLLHFVKESKQDESGMPNNRFLAERTGGTYSTLKVQPAELEDSGVYFCASSPQVEPDTQYFGPGTRLTVL.

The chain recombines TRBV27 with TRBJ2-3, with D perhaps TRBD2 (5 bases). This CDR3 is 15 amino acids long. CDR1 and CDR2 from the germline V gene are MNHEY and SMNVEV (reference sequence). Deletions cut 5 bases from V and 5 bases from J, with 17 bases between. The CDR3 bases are TGTGCCAGCAGTCCTGTTGAGGGCCTAGGAGATACGCAGTATTTT. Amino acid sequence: CASSPVEGLGDTQYF.

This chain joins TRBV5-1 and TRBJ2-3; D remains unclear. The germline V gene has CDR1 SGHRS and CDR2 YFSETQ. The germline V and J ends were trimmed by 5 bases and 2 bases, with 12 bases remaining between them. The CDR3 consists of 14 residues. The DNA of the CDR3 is TGCGCCAGCAGTCGTAGTTTAGACACAGATACGCAGTATTTT. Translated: CASSRSLDTDTQYF.

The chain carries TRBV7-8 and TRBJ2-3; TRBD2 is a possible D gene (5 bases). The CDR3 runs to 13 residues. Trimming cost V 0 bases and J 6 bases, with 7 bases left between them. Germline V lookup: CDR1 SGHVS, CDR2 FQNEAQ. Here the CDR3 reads CASSLARADTQYF. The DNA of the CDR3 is TGTGCCAGCAGCTTAGCGCGGGCGGATACGCAGTATTTT.

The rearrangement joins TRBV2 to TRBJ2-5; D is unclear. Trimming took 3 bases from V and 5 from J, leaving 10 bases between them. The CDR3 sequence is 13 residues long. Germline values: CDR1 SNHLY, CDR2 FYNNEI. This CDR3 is CASSDGTGETQYF. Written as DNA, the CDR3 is TGTGCCAGCAGTGATGGTACCGGGGAGACCCAGTACTTC.

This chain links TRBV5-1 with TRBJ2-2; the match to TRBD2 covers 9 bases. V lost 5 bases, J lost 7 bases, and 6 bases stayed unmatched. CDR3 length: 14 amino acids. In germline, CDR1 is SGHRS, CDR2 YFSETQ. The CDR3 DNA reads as TGCGCCAGCAGTTGGACTAGCGTGGTCGGGGAGCTGTTTTTT. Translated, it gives CASSWTSVVGELFF.

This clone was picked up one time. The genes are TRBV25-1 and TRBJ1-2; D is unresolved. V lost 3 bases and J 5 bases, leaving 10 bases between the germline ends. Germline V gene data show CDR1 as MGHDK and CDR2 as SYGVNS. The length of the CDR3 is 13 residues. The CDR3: CASSEAVHYGYTF. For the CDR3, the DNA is TGTGCCAGCAGTGAGGCAGTCCATTATGGCTACACCTTC.